The 24 T cell receptor beta chains presented below share a single source sample, sequenced in a study of blood T cell repertoires in COVID-19. The repertoire was sequenced with immunoSEQ multiplex PCR; TCRdb's copy has only in-frame clones and lacks some. The sample carries approximately 76,000 clones, about 70% recorded once. Material: peripheral blood. The receptor set was obtained from a woman aged 70 to 79 with acute or convalescent COVID-19.

The V gene is TRBV3-1 (or the pseudogene TRBV3-2), the J gene TRBJ2-5; 7 bases match TRBD1. Germline V CDR1 and CDR2: LGHDT, YNNKEL (reference sequence). With V trimmed by 4 bases and J by 3 bases, 11 bases remained unmatched. The CDR3 has 16 amino acids. CDR3 DNA sequence: TGTGCCAGCAGCCCACTAACAGGGGAACACAAAGAGACCCAGTACTTC. It translates to CASSPLTGEHKETQYF.

V and J are TRBV14 and TRBJ2-1, with TRBD1 identical over 7 bases. The germline CDR1 and CDR2 sequences are SGHDN and FVKESK. The CDR3 has 14 amino acids. The V gene end was trimmed by 0 bases and the J gene end by 9 bases; junction bases not matched to a gene: 5. CDR3 region: CASSQDTRGSEQFF. CDR3 nucleotide sequence: TGTGCCAGCAGCCAAGATACCAGGGGGAGTGAGCAGTTCTTC.

V gene TRBV7-8 combines with J gene TRBJ2-7, with D possibly matching TRBD2 (6 bases). V was cut by 5 bases and J by 3 bases, with 17 bases left in between. The length of the CDR3 is 15 residues. Germline assignment: CDR1 SGHVS and CDR2 FQNEAQ. The CDR3 protein is CASSRATQDYYEQYF. The CDR3 DNA reads as TGTGCCAGCAGCCGAGCTACACAGGACTACTACGAGCAGTACTTC. Looking up the rest from reference TRBV7-8 and TRBJ2-7 gives the full variable domain: GAGVSQSPRYKVAKRGQDVALRCDPISGHVSLFWYQQALGQGPEFLTYFQNEAQLDKSGLPSDRFFAERPEGSVSTLKIQRTQQEDSAVYLCASSRATQDYYEQYFGPGTRLTVT.

CDR3 bases: TGTGCCAGCAGCCATCACTCCTCCTACGAGCAGTACTTC. Its protein product is CASSHHSSYEQYF. The V and J genes are TRBV3-1 (or the pseudogene TRBV3-2) and TRBJ2-7; no firm D call. The CDR3 extends over 13 amino acids. Germline V gene data show CDR1 as LGHDT and CDR2 as YNNKEL (reference sequence). Trimming took 3 bases from V and 0 from J, leaving 6 bases between them.

The chain has TRBV4-2 and TRBJ1-4; 11 nucleotides agree with TRBD1. This CDR3 region has 17 residues. Germline CDR1 reads LGHNA; CDR2 reads YNFKEQ. V was pared by 3 bases and J by 7 bases, with 10 bases of the junction left unmatched. The DNA of the CDR3 is TGTGCCAGCAGCCAGGAACCTCCGGGGACAGGGGGTGAAAAACTGTTTTTT. The encoded protein is CASSQEPPGTGGEKLFF.

V gene TRBV6-5 combines with J gene TRBJ1-2; 7 bases match TRBD1. The CDR3 has 14 amino acids. Germline V gene data show CDR1 as MNHEY and CDR2 as SVGAGI. After removal of 3 bases from V and 7 bases from J, the junction contained 8 bases not matched to a gene. This CDR3 is CASSYTQGFGGYTF. The CDR3 nucleotides are TGTGCCAGCAGTTATACACAGGGGTTCGGTGGCTACACCTTC.

This clone was seen a single time. V and J are TRBV11-2 and TRBJ1-1; 7 bases agree with TRBD1. V trimming: 4 bases; J trimming: 5 bases; junction bases outside the gene matches: 13. In germline, CDR1 is SGHAT, CDR2 FQNNGV. The CDR3 spans 16 residues. As DNA, the CDR3 is TGTGCCAGCAGCTCCCCCAGGGGGATTCGGAGGACTGAAGCTTTCTTT. Residues: CASSSPRGIRRTEAFF.

The chain carries TRBV4-3 and TRBJ1-2, with D possibly being TRBD1 (5 bases). Trimming removed 1 base from V and 4 bases from J, with 16 bases in between. Germline V gene data show CDR1 as LGHNA and CDR2 as YSLEER. There are 16 residues in the CDR3. DNA of the CDR3: TGCGCCAGCAGCCAAGTAGTAGGGGTCAAGGGCTATGGCTACACCTTC. Translating gives CASSQVVGVKGYGYTF.

This clone has more than one count but fewer than ten. The chain links TRBV7-2 to TRBJ1-6; 12 nucleotides align to TRBD1. V was pared by 1 base and J by 9 bases, with 7 bases of the junction left unmatched. Looked up from germline, CDR1 is SGHTA and CDR2 is FQGNSA. The CDR3 loop spans 17 amino acids. The CDR3 DNA sequence: TGTGCCAGCAGCTTAGGAGCCGGGACAGGGGGCCGTTCACCCCTCCACTTT. Amino acids: CASSLGAGTGGRSPLHF.

This chain links TRBV5-1 with TRBJ2-7; 8 bases are a match to TRBD1. Germline V gives CDR1 SGHRS, CDR2 YFSETQ. The CDR3 has 14 residues. Losses at the gene ends were 4 bases for V and 1 base for J; bases not matched to a gene: 4. The CDR3 here is CASSVDRGSYEQYF. The CDR3 DNA reads as TGCGCCAGCAGCGTAGACAGGGGTTCCTACGAGCAGTACTTC.

The V gene is TRBV15, the J gene TRBJ1-2; tentatively, D is TRBD1 (5 bases). V was trimmed by 1 base and J by 8 bases, leaving 14 bases between them. This CDR3 is 14 amino acids long. The germline V gene encodes CDR1 LNHNV and CDR2 YYDKDF (reference sequence). The CDR3 nucleotides read TGTGCCACCAGCAGAGTGGGGGAGGGAAAGGGCTACACCTTC. It encodes CATSRVGEGKGYTF.

The chain recombines TRBV2 with TRBJ1-5; D gene unclear. Between the trimmed V and J ends, which lost 6 bases and 0 bases, there was a span of 12 bases. The germline V gene has CDR1 SNHLY and CDR2 FYNNEI. The CDR3 is 15 amino acids. The CDR3 loop is CASRTRVNSNQPQHF. Here the CDR3 DNA reads TGTGCCAGCAGAACTAGGGTAAATAGCAATCAGCCCCAGCATTTT.

V is TRBV14 and J is TRBJ2-7, with 8 positions matching TRBD2. Germline V gene data show CDR1 as SGHDN and CDR2 as FVKESK. Germline trimming cut 4 bases from V and 1 base from J; bases unmatched to any gene: 6. The CDR3 contains 15 residues. The CDR3 protein is CASSRVAGSSYEQYF. In DNA, the CDR3 is TGTGCCAGCAGCCGAGTAGCGGGGAGTTCCTACGAGCAGTACTTC. The full variable domain, completed using reference TRBV14 and TRBJ2-7, is EAGVTQFPSHSVIEKGQTVTLRCDPISGHDNLYWYRRVMGKEIKFLLHFVKESKQDESGMPNNRFLAERTGGTYSTLKVQPAELEDSGVYFCASSRVAGSSYEQYFGPGTRLTVT.

The chain's CDR3 is CASSEQGALVEQYF. The CDR3 DNA is TGTGCCAGCAGTGAACAGGGGGCATTGGTAGAGCAGTACTTC. V is TRBV2 and J is TRBJ2-7, with 8 bases fitting TRBD1. Trimming cost V 2 bases and J 7 bases; bases outside gene matches: 7. The CDR3 runs 14 residues. Per germline, CDR1 SNHLY and CDR2 FYNNEI.

This clone has just a few counts. Within the sample, other DNA sequences also encode this same CDR3. This sequence joins TRBV5-1 and TRBJ1-5; possible D gene TRBD1, 6 bases. CDR1 and CDR2 from the germline V gene are SGHRS and YFSETQ. The CDR3 spans 14 residues. Trimming took 0 bases from V and 7 from J, leaving 11 bases between them. This chain's CDR3 is CASSLAGGEQPQHF. In DNA, the CDR3 is TGCGCCAGCAGCTTGGCGGGGGGCGAGCAGCCCCAGCATTTT.

The chain couples TRBV30 to TRBJ1-1; D uncertain. Germline V gene sequence: CDR1 GTSNPN, CDR2 SVGIG (reference sequence). V was cut by 6 bases and J by 1 base, with 9 bases left in between. The CDR3 contains 12 residues. Here the CDR3 reads CACLSTNTEAFF. DNA of the CDR3: TGTGCCTGTCTATCTACGAACACTGAAGCTTTCTTT.

This clone was detected only a few times. This chain joins TRBV19 and TRBJ2-1; 8 nucleotides line up with TRBD1. The junction had 13 bases not matched to a gene; V was cut back by 7 bases and J by 5 bases. In germline, CDR1 is LNHDA, CDR2 SQIVND (reference sequence). The CDR3 covers 16 residues. CDR3 in DNA: TGTGCCAGTACCGTCGAAGGGGACAGGAGACACAATGAGCAGTTCTTC. Translating it yields CASTVEGDRRHNEQFF.

This clone was seen a handful of times. CDR3 DNA sequence: TGTGCCAGCTCACCGACAGGGGGAGGCTACACCTTC. As protein: CASSPTGGGYTF. The chain couples TRBV18 to TRBJ1-2; 9 nucleotides match TRBD1. Germline V gives CDR1 KGHSH, CDR2 LQKENI. The CDR3 has 12 residues. The V gene end was trimmed by 3 bases and the J gene end by 8 bases; junction bases not matched to a gene: 1.

A single count supports this clone. The CDR3 sequence: CASSFTTGGASPYTF. CDR3 coding DNA: TGTGCCAGCAGTTTCACCACAGGGGGCGCGTCGCCCTACACCTTC. V and J are TRBV6-2 or TRBV6-3 and TRBJ1-2; 9 bases match TRBD1. The CDR3 loop spans 15 amino acids. CDR1 is MNHEY, CDR2 SVGEGT, per germline. Trimming removed 4 bases from V and 10 bases from J; junction bases left unmatched: 13.

V usage is TRBV9 and J usage is TRBJ2-5, with 15 bases matching TRBD2. The V and J ends lost 4 bases and 4 bases, in that order; junction bases with no gene match: 5. Germline values: CDR1 SGDLS, CDR2 YYNGEE. The CDR3 contains 16 residues. CDR3 in DNA: TGTGCCAGCAGCATCACGGGACTAGCGGGGGGAGAGACCCAGTACTTC. This translates into CASSITGLAGGETQYF.

V and J are TRBV27 and TRBJ1-2; 9 bases match TRBD1. V shed 4 bases, J shed 7 bases, and the junction held 7 bases outside the gene matches. Looked up from germline, CDR1 is MNHEY and CDR2 is SMNVEV (reference sequence). The CDR3 is 14 amino acids. The CDR3 bases are TGTGCCAGCAGTTCCCCGGACAGGGGAATTGGCTACACCTTC. Its protein product is CASSSPDRGIGYTF.

A few counts support this clone. The rearrangement uses TRBV9 and TRBJ1-6; D might be TRBD1 (5 bases). V was trimmed by 5 bases and J by 9 bases, leaving 18 bases between them. There are 15 residues in the CDR3. The V gene's germline CDR1 is SGDLS and CDR2 YYNGEE. In DNA, the CDR3 is TGTGCCAGCAGTTTGCAGGGCAGCGCTGGTTCACCCCTCCACTTT. Residues: CASSLQGSAGSPLHF. Full variable domain (missing parts from reference TRBV9 and TRBJ1-6): DSGVTQTPKHLITATGQRVTLRCSPRSGDLSVYWYQQSLDQGLQFLIQYYNGEERAKGNILERFSAQQFPDLHSELNLSSLELGDSALYFCASSLQGSAGSPLHFGNGTRLTVT.

The J gene is TRBJ2-2, the V gene TRBV11-2; D is perhaps TRBD2 (5 bases). This CDR3 has 16 amino acids. Germline values: CDR1 SGHAT, CDR2 FQNNGV. The V gene lost 7 bases and the J gene lost 6 bases, with 21 bases spanning the gap. This CDR3 is CASTNSPGGGAGELFF. CDR3 DNA sequence: TGTGCCAGCACCAACTCCCCGGGCGGAGGCGCCGGGGAGCTGTTTTTT.

This clone was recorded many times. The chain joins TRBV5-4 to TRBJ2-2, with 10 bases that match TRBD2. Per the germline V gene, CDR1 is SGHNT and CDR2 is YYREEE (reference sequence). The length of the CDR3 is 16 residues. J was trimmed by 2 bases and V by 4 bases; bases with no gene match: 5. The CDR3 nucleotides read TGTGCCAGCAGCAGAGGACTAGCGGCAAACACCGGGGAGCTGTTTTTT. Translating gives CASSRGLAANTGELFF.